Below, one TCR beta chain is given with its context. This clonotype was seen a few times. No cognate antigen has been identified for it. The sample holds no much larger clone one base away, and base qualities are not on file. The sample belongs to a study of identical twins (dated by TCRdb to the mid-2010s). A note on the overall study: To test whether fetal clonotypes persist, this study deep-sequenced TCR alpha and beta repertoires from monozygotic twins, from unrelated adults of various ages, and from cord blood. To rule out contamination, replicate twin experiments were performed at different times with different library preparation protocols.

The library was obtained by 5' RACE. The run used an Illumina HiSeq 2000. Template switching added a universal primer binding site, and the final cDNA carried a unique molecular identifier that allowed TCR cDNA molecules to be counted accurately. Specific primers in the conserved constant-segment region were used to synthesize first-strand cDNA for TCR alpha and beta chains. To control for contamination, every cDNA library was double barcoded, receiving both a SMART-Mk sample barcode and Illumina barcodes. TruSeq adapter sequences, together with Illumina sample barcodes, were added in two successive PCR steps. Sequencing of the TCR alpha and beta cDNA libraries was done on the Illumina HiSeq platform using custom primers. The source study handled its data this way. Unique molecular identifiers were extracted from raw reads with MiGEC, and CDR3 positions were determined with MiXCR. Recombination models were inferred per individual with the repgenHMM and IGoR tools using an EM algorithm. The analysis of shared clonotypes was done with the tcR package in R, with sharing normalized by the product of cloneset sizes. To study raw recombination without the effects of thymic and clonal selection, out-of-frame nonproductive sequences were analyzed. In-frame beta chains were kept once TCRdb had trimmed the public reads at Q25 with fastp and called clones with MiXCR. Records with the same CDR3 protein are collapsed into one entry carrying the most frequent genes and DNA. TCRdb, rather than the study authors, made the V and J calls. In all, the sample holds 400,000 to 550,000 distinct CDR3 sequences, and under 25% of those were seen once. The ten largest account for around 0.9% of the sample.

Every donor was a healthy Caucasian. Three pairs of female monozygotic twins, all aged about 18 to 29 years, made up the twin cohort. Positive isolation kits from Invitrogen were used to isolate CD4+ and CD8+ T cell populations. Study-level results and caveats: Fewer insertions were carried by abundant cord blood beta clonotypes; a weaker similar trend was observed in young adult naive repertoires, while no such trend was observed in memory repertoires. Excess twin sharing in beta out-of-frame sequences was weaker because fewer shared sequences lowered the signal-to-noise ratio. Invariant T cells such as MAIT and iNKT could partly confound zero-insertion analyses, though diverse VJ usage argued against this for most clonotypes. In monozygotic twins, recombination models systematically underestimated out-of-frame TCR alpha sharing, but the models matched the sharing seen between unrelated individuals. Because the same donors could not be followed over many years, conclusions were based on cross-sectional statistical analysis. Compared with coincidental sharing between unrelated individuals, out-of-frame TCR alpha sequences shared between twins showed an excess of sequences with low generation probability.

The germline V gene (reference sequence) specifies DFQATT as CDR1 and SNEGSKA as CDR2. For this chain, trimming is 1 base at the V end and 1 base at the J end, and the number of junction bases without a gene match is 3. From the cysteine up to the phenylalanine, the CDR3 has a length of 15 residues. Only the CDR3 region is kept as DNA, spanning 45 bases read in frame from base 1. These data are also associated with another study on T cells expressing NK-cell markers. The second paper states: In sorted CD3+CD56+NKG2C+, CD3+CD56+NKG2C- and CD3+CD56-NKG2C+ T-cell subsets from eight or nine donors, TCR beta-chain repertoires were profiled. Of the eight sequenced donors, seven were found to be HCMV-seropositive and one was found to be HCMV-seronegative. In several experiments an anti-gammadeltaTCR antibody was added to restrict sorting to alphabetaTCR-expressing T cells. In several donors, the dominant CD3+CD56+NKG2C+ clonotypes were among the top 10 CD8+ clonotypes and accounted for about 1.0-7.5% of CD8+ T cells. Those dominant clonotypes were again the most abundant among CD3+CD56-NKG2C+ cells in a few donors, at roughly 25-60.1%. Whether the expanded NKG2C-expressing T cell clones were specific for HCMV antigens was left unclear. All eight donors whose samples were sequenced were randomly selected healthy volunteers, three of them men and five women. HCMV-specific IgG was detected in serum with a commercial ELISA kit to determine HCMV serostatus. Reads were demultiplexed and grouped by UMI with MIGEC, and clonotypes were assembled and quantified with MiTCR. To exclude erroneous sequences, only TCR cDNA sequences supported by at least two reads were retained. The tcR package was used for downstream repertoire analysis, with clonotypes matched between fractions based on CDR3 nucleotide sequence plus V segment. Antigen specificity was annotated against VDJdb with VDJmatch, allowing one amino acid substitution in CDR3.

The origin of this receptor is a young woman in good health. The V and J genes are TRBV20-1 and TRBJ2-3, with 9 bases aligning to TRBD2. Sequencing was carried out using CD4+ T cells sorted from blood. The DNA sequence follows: TGCAGTGCTAGAGGTAGCGGGGGCCGCACAGATACGCAGTATTTT. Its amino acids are CSARGSGGRTDTQYF.